Included here is one T cell receptor (beta chain) sequence, with context. Reverse transcription of roughly 0.5 to 1 ug RNA used random hexamers. With immunoSEQ multiplex PCR, TCR beta CDR3 was amplified across 54 Vbeta and 13 Jbeta. TCRdb independently ran MiXCR on the immunoSEQ multiplex PCR reads; one entry per CDR3 protein. Altogether nearly 200,000 distinct CDR3 sequences are present, roughly 96% being singletons, with the ten largest covering roughly 0.094%. This sample is drawn from a study of CD8 T cells in Susac syndrome. In blood CD8+ and CD4+ T cells, TCR beta underwent sequencing. The multiple sclerosis controls were treatment-naive patients, and their relapsing-remitting disease was stable or active. The origin of this receptor is a human donor with multiple sclerosis. Sequenced input: CD4+ T cells from PBMCs.

This chain's CDR3 is CAWSRESNQPQHF. As DNA, the CDR3 is TGTGCCTGGAGTAGGGAATCTAATCAGCCCCAGCATTTT. The rearrangement links TRBV30 to TRBJ1-5; D not resolved. The V gene lost 2 bases and the J gene lost 4 bases, with 9 bases spanning the gap. The CDR3 is 13 amino acids. Germline V CDR1 and CDR2: GTSNPN, SVGIG (reference sequence).